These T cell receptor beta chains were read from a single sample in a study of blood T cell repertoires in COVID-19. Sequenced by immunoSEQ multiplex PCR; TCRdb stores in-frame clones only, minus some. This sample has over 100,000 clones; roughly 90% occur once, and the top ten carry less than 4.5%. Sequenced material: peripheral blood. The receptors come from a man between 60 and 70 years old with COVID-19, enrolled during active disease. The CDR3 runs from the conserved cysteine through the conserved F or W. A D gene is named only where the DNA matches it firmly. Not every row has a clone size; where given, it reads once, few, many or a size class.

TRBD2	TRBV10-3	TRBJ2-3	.	CAISDGTSGEYF	TGTGCCATCAGTGATGGGACTAGCGGGGAGTATTTT
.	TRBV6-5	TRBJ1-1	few	CASSYSGELIGGAFF	TGTGCCAGCAGTTACTCGGGAGAGTTAATAGGTGGAGCTTTCTTT
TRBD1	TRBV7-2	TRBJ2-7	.	CASSLGQGGFEQYF	TGTGCCAGCAGCTTAGGACAGGGGGGGTTCGAGCAGTACTTC
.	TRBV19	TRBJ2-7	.	CATSQDSYEQYF	TGTGCCACCTCTCAGGACTCCTACGAGCAGTACTTC
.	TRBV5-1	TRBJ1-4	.	CASSLAQGNNEKLFF	TGCGCCAGCAGCTTGGCGCAGGGAAATAATGAAAAACTGTTTTTT
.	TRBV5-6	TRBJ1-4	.	CASSLIGSSEAHEKLFF	TGTGCCAGCAGCTTGATAGGCAGTAGTGAGGCCCATGAAAAACTGTTTTTT
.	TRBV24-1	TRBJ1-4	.	CATSDFRGEKLFF	TGTGCCACCAGTGATTTCAGGGGCGAAAAACTGTTTTTT
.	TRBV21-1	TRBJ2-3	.	CASSTRHRGQGTDTQYF	TGTGCCAGCAGCACCCGTCACCGGGGACAGGGTACAGATACGCAGTATTTT
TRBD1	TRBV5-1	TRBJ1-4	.	CASSWTGTGGSEKLFF	TGCGCCAGCAGCTGGACAGGGACCGGGGGAAGTGAAAAACTGTTTTTT
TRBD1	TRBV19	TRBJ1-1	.	CASSSGQVNTEAFF	TGTGCCAGTAGTTCCGGACAGGTGAACACTGAAGCTTTCTTT
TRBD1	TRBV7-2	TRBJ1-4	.	CASSSWDRGFAANEKLFF	TGTGCCAGCAGCTCATGGGACAGGGGTTTTGCCGCTAATGAAAAACTGTTTTTT
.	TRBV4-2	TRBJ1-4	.	CASSQDPQGQNEKLFF	TGTGCCAGCAGCCAAGATCCGCAGGGCCAGAATGAAAAACTGTTTTTT
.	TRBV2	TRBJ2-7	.	CASRAGLLAVSYEQYF	TGTGCCAGCAGGGCCGGACTTCTGGCCGTCTCCTACGAGCAGTACTTC